This T cell receptor (beta chain) was obtained from a study of low-dose radiotherapy and immunotherapy resistance in tumors. Study overall: Cohort 1 was treated with 0.5 Gy per fraction at 2-week intervals, amounting to 6.5 Gy overall. In Cohort 2, 1 Gy per fraction was delivered every two weeks, for a total of 13 Gy over 26 weeks. Every two weeks, the protocol called for intravenous cyclophosphamide at 200 mg/m2. It was given one day before each radiation and immunotherapy administration.

TRAV- and TRBV-specific primers primed first-strand cDNA, covering alpha and beta chains. TCR amplification used roughly 21 PCR cycles, a constant-region primer and a V-primer adapter. TCRdb re-called the reads through MiXCR, storing one row per CDR3 protein. The table includes about 58,000 distinct CDR3 sequences, around a quarter detected once. This clonotype appeared many times. Germline V CDR1 and CDR2: MDHEN, SYDVKM. The CDR3 length is 16 residues. V shed 8 bases and J shed 4 bases, with 20 bases lying between them. Time point given: after trial treatment. Noted treatment: LDRT plus nivolumab, ipilimumab, low-dose cyclophosphamide and aspirin (RACIN trial).

The TCR sequence derives from a male donor with prostate cancer. The chain uses TRBV28 and TRBJ1-4, with TRBD1 as a possible D gene (5 bases). The specimen was PBMCs, collected after low-dose radiotherapy plus immunotherapy. The DNA for the CDR3 is TGTGCCAGCCGGAATTTTTTGGGGGACTATAATGAAAAACTGTTTTTT. Translation gives CASRNFLGDYNEKLFF.